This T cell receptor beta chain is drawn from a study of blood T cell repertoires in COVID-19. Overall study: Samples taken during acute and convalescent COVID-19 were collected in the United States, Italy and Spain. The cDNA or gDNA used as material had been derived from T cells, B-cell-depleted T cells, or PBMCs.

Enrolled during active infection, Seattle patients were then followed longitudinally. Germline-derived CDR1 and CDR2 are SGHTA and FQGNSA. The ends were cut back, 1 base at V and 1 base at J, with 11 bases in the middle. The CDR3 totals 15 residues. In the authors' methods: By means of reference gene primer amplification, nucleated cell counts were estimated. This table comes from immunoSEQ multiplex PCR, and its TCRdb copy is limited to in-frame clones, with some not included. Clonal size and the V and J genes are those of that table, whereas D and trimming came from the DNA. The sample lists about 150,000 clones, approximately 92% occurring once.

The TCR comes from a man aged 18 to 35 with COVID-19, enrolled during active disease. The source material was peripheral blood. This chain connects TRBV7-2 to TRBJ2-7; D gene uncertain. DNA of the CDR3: TGTGCCAGCAGCTTAGGCTCACCCGGGTCCTACGAGCAGTACTTC. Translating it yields CASSLGSPGSYEQYF. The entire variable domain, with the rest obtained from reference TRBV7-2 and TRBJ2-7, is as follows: GAGVSQSPSNKVTEKGKDVELRCDPISGHTALYWYRQSLGQGLEFLIYFQGNSAPDKSGLPSDRFSAERTGGSVSTLTIQRTQQEDSAVYLCASSLGSPGSYEQYFGPGTRLTVT.